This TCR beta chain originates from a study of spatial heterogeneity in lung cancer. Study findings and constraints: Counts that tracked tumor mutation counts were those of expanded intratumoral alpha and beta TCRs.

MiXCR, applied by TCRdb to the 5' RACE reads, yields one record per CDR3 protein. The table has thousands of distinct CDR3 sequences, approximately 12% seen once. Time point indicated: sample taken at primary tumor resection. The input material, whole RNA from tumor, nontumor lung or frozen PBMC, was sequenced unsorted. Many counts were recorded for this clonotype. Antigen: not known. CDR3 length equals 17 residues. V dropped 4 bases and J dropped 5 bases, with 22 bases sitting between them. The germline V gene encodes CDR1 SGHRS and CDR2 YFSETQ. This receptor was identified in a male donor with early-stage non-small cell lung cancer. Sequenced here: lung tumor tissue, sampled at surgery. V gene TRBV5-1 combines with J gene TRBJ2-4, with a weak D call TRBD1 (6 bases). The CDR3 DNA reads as TGCGCCAGCAGCACGGATTCCCTACAGGGTCGCCAAAACATTCAGTACTTC. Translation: CASSTDSLQGRQNIQYF.